A single sample gave rise to the 29 T cell receptor beta chains below, sequenced in a study of shared clonotypes between healthy human individuals. Here immunoSEQ multiplex PCR was the method, and the copy in TCRdb shows in-frame clones only, minus some. There are under 550,000 clones in the sample; 90% to 97% occur only once, and 0.06% lies in the top ten. The sequencing input was naive CD4+ T cells sorted from blood. Subset noted: CD45RA+ positively selected. These receptors all come from a woman aged 25-40 years in good health.

CDR3 coding DNA: TGCGCCAGCAGCTCCCTGGTGCTTACCGGGGAGCTGTTTTTT. Its protein is CASSSLVLTGELFF. The rearrangement links TRBV5-1 to TRBJ2-2; the D is unclear. Germline lookup yields CDR1 SGHRS and CDR2 YFSETQ. V shed 3 bases and J shed 5 bases, with 11 bases lying between them. The CDR3 loop spans 14 amino acids.

This rearrangement joins TRBV10-2 to TRBJ2-3; perhaps TRBD1 as D (5 bases). Germline lookup yields CDR1 WSHSY and CDR2 SAAADI. This CDR3 has 15 amino acids. Trimming removed 9 bases from V and 0 bases from J, with 16 bases in between. For the CDR3, the DNA is TGCGCCAGTATACACAGGATATCTAGCACAGATACGCAGTATTTT. It yields the protein CASIHRISSTDTQYF.

The rearrangement links TRBV6-5 to TRBJ1-5; D might be TRBD1 (5 bases). The germline V and J ends were trimmed by 0 bases and 6 bases, with 9 bases remaining between them. Germline V CDR1 and CDR2: MNHEY, SVGAGI. The CDR3 sequence is 14 residues long. CDR3 region: CASSYSGALQPQHF. In DNA form, the CDR3 reads TGTGCCAGCAGTTACTCAGGGGCCCTTCAGCCCCAGCATTTT.

The rearrangement joins TRBV6-5 to TRBJ2-5, with a tentative D call TRBD1 (5 bases). Judging by the DNA end, TRBJ2-7 fits better; the J call may be wrong. Germline-derived CDR1 and CDR2 are MNHEY and SVGAGI. There are 14 residues in the CDR3. CDR3 DNA: TGTGCCAGCAGTTACGCCCAGGGTGCCTACGAGCAGTACTTC. This encodes CASSYAQGAYEQYF.

The chain uses TRBV10-3 and TRBJ1-6, with unresolved D. The CDR3 contains 13 residues. CDR1 is ENHRY and CDR2 is SYGVKD in the germline V gene. V gave up 0 bases and J gave up 11 bases, with 8 bases separating them. CDR3 region: CAISESYTTPLHF. In DNA, the CDR3 is TGTGCCATCAGTGAGTCTTATACGACACCCCTCCACTTT.

V and J are TRBV7-9 and TRBJ1-4, with D possibly TRBD1 on 5 matching bases. The CDR3 has 11 amino acids. Germline V CDR1 and CDR2: SEHNR, FQNEAQ (reference sequence). With 5 bases removed from V and 7 bases from J, the gap between germline ends came to 5 bases. CDR3 protein: CASSQGEKLFF. The CDR3 nucleotides read TGTGCCAGCAGCCAGGGTGAAAAACTGTTTTTT.

The rearrangement links TRBV4-1 to TRBJ2-1; 16 bases align to TRBD2. Germline V gene data show CDR1 as MGHRA and CDR2 as YSYEKL. V lost 4 bases and J lost 7; bases outside the gene matches: 7. The CDR3 totals 17 residues. In nucleotides, the CDR3 is TGCGCCAGCAGCCCGGGACTAGCGGGAGGGCCACGTAATGAGCAGTTCTTC. Translation gives CASSPGLAGGPRNEQFF.

The CDR3 spells CASSLTHLSGANVLTF. CDR3 nucleotides: TGCGCCAGCAGCTTGACCCACCTCTCTGGGGCCAACGTCCTGACTTTC. This sequence joins TRBV5-1 and TRBJ2-6, with D hard to call. Trimming left V 1 base short and J 0 bases short, with 8 bases between. CDR1 and CDR2 from the germline V gene are SGHRS and YFSETQ. The CDR3 runs to 16 residues.

The V and J genes are TRBV2 and TRBJ1-1; a possible D gene is TRBD1 (6 bases). The germline V gene encodes CDR1 SNHLY and CDR2 FYNNEI. The CDR3 consists of 14 residues. Trimming shortened V by 5 bases and J by 4 bases, and 14 bases separated the two germline ends. For the CDR3, the DNA is TGTGCCAGCAGTCGGGCAGGGGTGGGCACTGAAGCTTTCTTT. Translating gives CASSRAGVGTEAFF.

This clone was observed once. The chain is built from TRBV7-3 and TRBJ1-1; D uncertain. The CDR3 has 14 amino acids. Trimming removed 1 base from V and 5 bases from J, with 11 bases in between. Germline assignment: CDR1 SGHTA and CDR2 FQGTGA. The CDR3 DNA is TGTGCCAGCAGCTTAAATCCGGGGTGGACTGAAGCTTTCTTT. Encoded protein: CASSLNPGWTEAFF.

CDR3 DNA: TGTGCCAGCAGCTTAGAAGGCGGGAGCTCCTACAATGAGCAGTTCTTC. This codes for CASSLEGGSSYNEQFF. J is TRBJ2-1 and V is TRBV11-3; 7 bases agree with TRBD2. CDR3 length: 16 amino acids. Germline assignment: CDR1 SGHNT and CDR2 YENEEA. Unmatched junction bases numbered 2, after V lost 0 bases and J lost 0 bases. The whole variable domain, remainder taken from reference TRBV11-3 and TRBJ2-1, is EAGVVQSPRYKIIEKKQPVAFWCNPISGHNTLYWYLQNLGQGPELLIRYENEEAVDDSQLPKDRFSAERLKGVDSTLKIQPAELGDSAVYLCASSLEGGSSYNEQFFGPGTRLTVL.

This clone was counted once. The rearrangement joins TRBV25-1 to TRBJ2-1; 10 bases align to TRBD2. The length of the CDR3 is 18 residues. The ends lost 3 bases at V and 6 bases at J; junction bases unmatched: 14. Germline loops: CDR1 MGHDK, CDR2 SYGVNS. CDR3 DNA: TGTGCCAGCAGTGACGTCTCCTTAGCGGGAGGTGTTGTCAATGAGCAGTTCTTC. Its translation is CASSDVSLAGGVVNEQFF.

The rearrangement uses TRBV7-2 and TRBJ2-3, with 9 bases lining up with TRBD2. Germline loops: CDR1 SGHTA, CDR2 FQGNSA. With 5 bases clipped from V and 1 base from J, the junction kept 7 bases outside the gene matches. This CDR3 comprises 16 residues. The CDR3 DNA is TGTGCCAGCAGCACCAGACTAGCGGAGGGCACAGATACGCAGTATTTT. Translation: CASSTRLAEGTDTQYF.

As concerns this clone: Compared with germline, one end of the junction differs, possibly owing to a read error. The V and J genes are TRBV2 and TRBJ2-1; D gene ambiguous. This CDR3 region has 15 residues. Germline V gene data show CDR1 as SNHLY and CDR2 as FYNNEI. The CDR3 DNA is TGTGCCAGCAGGGAAGGAACGACTTTCTACAATGAGCAGTTCTTC. It specifies CASREGTTFYNEQFF.

This chain links TRBV19 with TRBJ2-2; D remains ambiguous. V was clipped by 3 bases and J by 5 bases, with 1 base between them. In germline, CDR1 is LNHDA, CDR2 SQIVND (reference sequence). The CDR3 is made up of 11 amino acids. The chain's CDR3 is CASSMTGELFF. DNA of the CDR3: TGTGCCAGTAGTATGACCGGGGAGCTGTTTTTT. The full variable domain, rest sourced from reference TRBV19 and TRBJ2-2, is DGGITQSPKYLFRKEGQNVTLSCEQNLNHDAMYWYRQDPGQGLRLIYYSQIVNDFQKGDIAEGYSVSREKKESFPLTVTSAQKNPTAFYLCASSMTGELFFGEGSRLTVL.

The genes are TRBV28 and TRBJ2-7; TRBD1 aligns across 8 bases. J gave up 4 bases and V 5 bases, and 13 bases lay outside the gene matches. Looked up from germline, CDR1 is MDHEN and CDR2 is SYDVKM. The CDR3 contains 16 residues. The chain's CDR3 is CASSLNLRQGRYEQYF. CDR3 nucleotides: TGTGCCAGCAGTCTCAACCTGCGACAGGGGAGGTACGAGCAGTACTTC.

This sequence joins TRBV5-1 and TRBJ1-1, with D unresolved. Germline V CDR1 and CDR2: SGHRS, YFSETQ. V lost 5 bases, J lost 6 bases, and 14 bases lay in between. The CDR3 has 13 residues. The CDR3 region has the DNA TGCGCCAGCAGTTCTTACTCGCGGCCTGAAGCTTTCTTT. This translates into CASSSYSRPEAFF.

This chain uses TRBV6-6 with TRBJ1-6, with D perhaps matching TRBD1 (5 bases). V gave up 5 bases and J gave up 0 bases, with 8 bases separating them. Germline CDR1 MNHNY, CDR2 SVGAGI (reference sequence). The CDR3 is 15 residues long. This CDR3 is CASSADSSYNSPLHF. The CDR3 DNA sequence: TGTGCCAGCAGTGCTGACAGCTCCTATAATTCACCCCTCCACTTT.

This chain links TRBV28 with TRBJ2-6; 8 positions match TRBD1. J was trimmed by 0 bases and V by 8 bases; bases with no gene match: 6. The CDR3 has 16 residues. Germline CDR1 is MDHEN and CDR2 is SYDVKM. The chain's CDR3 is CASRDRLTSGANVLTF. The CDR3 region has the DNA TGTGCCAGCCGGGACAGGCTAACCTCTGGGGCCAACGTCCTGACTTTC.

The V and J genes are TRBV29-1 and TRBJ2-7; 9 bases are shared with TRBD1. V trimming: 6 bases; J trimming: 5 bases; junction bases outside the gene matches: 5. This CDR3 region has 12 residues. The germline gives CDR1 SQVTM, CDR2 ANQGSEA. In nucleotides, the CDR3 is TGCAGCGTGGGGACAGGGCAGGACGAGCAGTACTTC. It is translated as CSVGTGQDEQYF.

The V call is TRBV27, the J call TRBJ2-5; 8 bases align to TRBD2. The J call may not be correct, given that the DNA end is closer to TRBJ2-7. The CDR3 runs to 15 residues. Per germline, CDR1 MNHEY and CDR2 SMNVEV (reference sequence). The CDR3 region is CASSLSSGGWYEQYF. The DNA for the CDR3 is TGTGCCAGCAGTTTATCCAGCGGGGGATGGTACGAGCAGTACTTC.

The V gene is TRBV30, the J gene TRBJ1-2; D uncertain. Trimming left V 0 bases short and J 8 bases short, with 7 bases between. The CDR3 is 11 residues long. The germline CDR1 and CDR2 sequences are GTSNPN and SVGIG (reference sequence). The chain's CDR3 is CAWSVWGGYTF. CDR3 nucleotides: TGTGCCTGGAGTGTATGGGGAGGCTACACCTTC.

The gene calls are TRBV4-1 and TRBJ2-3; D is uncertain. This CDR3 has 12 residues. Looked up from germline, CDR1 is MGHRA and CDR2 is YSYEKL. V dropped 3 bases and J dropped 5 bases, with 6 bases sitting between them. The CDR3 coding sequence is TGCGCCAGCAGCCACTTTGGAGATACGCAGTATTTT. Translated, it gives CASSHFGDTQYF.

The gene calls are TRBV2 and TRBJ1-3, with D unresolved. The CDR3 extends over 15 amino acids. V lost 1 base to trimming and J lost 4 bases, with 11 bases between them. CDR1 SNHLY and CDR2 FYNNEI come from the germline V gene. The CDR3 sequence is CASSEGNQRGNTIYF. Here the CDR3 DNA reads TGTGCCAGCAGTGAAGGAAATCAAAGAGGAAACACCATATATTTT.

The V and J genes are TRBV7-9 and TRBJ2-5, with 9 bases identical to TRBD1. The J call may be wrong; the DNA end is better matched by TRBJ2-7. CDR1 and CDR2 from the germline V gene are SEHNR and FQNEAQ (reference sequence). The CDR3 loop spans 15 amino acids. CDR3 sequence reads: CASSFEFRTGAEQYF. DNA for the CDR3: TGTGCCAGCAGCTTCGAATTTAGGACAGGGGCCGAGCAGTACTTC.

This chain links TRBV7-9 with TRBJ2-7, with D perhaps matching TRBD1 (5 bases). Germline V CDR1 and CDR2: SEHNR, FQNEAQ (reference sequence). This CDR3 spans 11 amino acids. The V end was cut by 6 bases, the J end by 3 bases, with 6 bases between. This chain's CDR3 is CASSTGYEQYF. For the CDR3, the DNA is TGTGCCAGCAGTACAGGCTACGAGCAGTACTTC. The full variable domain, in which reference TRBV7-9 and TRBJ2-7 provide the parts outside the CDR3, is DTGVSQNPRHKITKRGQNVTFRCDPISEHNRLYWYRQTLGQGPEFLTYFQNEAQLEKSRLLSDRFSAERPKGSFSTLEIQRTEQGDSAMYLCASSTGYEQYFGPGTRLTVT.

The chain uses TRBV6-5 and TRBJ1-3, with D hard to call. The V and J ends lost 6 bases and 4 bases respectively, with 7 bases between them. The CDR3 totals 12 residues. Germline lookup yields CDR1 MNHEY and CDR2 SVGAGI. CDR3 amino acids: CASRGIGNTIYF. The CDR3 DNA is TGTGCCAGCAGAGGGATAGGAAACACCATATATTTT.

The chain carries TRBV10-2 and TRBJ2-5; no clear D. The CDR3 sequence is 13 residues long. From germline, CDR1 is WSHSY and CDR2 SAAADI. V was trimmed by 2 bases and J by 1 base, leaving 5 bases between them. The CDR3 spells CASSEDTQETQYF. CDR3 nucleotides: TGCGCCAGCAGTGAGGATACCCAAGAGACCCAGTACTTC.

The chain uses TRBV4-2 and TRBJ2-7, with D possibly matching TRBD2 (5 bases). In germline, CDR1 is LGHNA, CDR2 YNFKEQ. The CDR3 has 14 residues. Trimming took off 5 bases at V and 5 bases at J, with 16 bases between the two ends. CDR3 region: CASSLTSSRNEQYF. CDR3 DNA: TGTGCCAGCAGCTTGACTTCTAGCCGAAACGAGCAGTACTTC.